This entry describes one TCR beta chain. Seattle patient enrollment occurred during active infection, with longitudinal follow-up thereafter. The entry originates in a study of blood T cell repertoires in COVID-19. Overall study: Samples came from the United States, Italy and Spain, spanning acute and convalescent COVID-19. Nucleic acid was either cDNA or gDNA, and it came from T cells, B-cell-depleted T cells, or PBMCs.

Germline assignment: CDR1 MNHEY and CDR2 SVGAGI. The CDR3 loop spans 12 amino acids. The V gene lost 10 bases and the J gene lost 3 bases, with 13 bases spanning the gap. Sequencing was performed with immunoSEQ multiplex PCR; in TCRdb, only in-frame clones are kept and a portion is missing. The data hold roughly 200,000 clones, with around 76% observed a single time. This clonotype was sampled from a woman in her sixties or seventies with COVID-19, enrolled during active disease. Sample: peripheral blood. This chain links TRBV6-5 with TRBJ2-7; TRBD2 might be the D (6 bases). CDR3 sequence: CATADGGYEQYF. The CDR3 coding sequence is TGTGCCACCGCGGACGGGGGCTACGAGCAGTACTTC.